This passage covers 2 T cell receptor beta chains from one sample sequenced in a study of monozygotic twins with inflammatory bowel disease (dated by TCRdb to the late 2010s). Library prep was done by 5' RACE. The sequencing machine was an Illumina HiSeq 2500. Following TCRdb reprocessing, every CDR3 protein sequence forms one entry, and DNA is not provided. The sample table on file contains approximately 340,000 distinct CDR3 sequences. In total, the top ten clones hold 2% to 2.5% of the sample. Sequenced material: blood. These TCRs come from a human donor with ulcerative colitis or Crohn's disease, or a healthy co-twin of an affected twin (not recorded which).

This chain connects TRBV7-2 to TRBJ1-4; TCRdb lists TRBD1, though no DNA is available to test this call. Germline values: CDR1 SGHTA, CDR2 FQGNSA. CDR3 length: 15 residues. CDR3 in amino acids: CASSNRGQGNEKLFF.

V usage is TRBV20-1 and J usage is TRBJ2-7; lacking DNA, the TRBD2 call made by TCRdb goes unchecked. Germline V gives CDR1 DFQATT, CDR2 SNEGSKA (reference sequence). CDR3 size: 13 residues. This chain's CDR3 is CSAATLGSLGQYF.